The next 3 T cell receptor beta chains were all read from a single sample in a study of shared clonotypes between healthy human individuals. TCRdb keeps only in-frame clones here, not all; method: immunoSEQ multiplex PCR. The data contain 1.4 million or so clones, about 98.5% of them singletons. The specimen sequenced was naive CD4+ T cells sorted from blood. As for subset: CD45RA+ positively selected. The receptors come from a man aged 25-45 years in good health.

This chain joins TRBV29-1 and TRBJ1-4; 7 positions match TRBD1. The CDR3 loop spans 13 amino acids. V shed 4 bases, J shed 8 bases, and the junction held 7 bases outside the gene matches. CDR1 is SQVTM and CDR2 is ANQGSEA in the germline V gene. CDR3 sequence (DNA): TGCAGCGTTGGCAGGGGGTTGAACGAAAAACTGTTTTTT. Protein sequence: CSVGRGLNEKLFF.

This chain connects TRBV4-3 to TRBJ1-1; 7 nucleotides line up with TRBD1. With 4 bases clipped from V and 2 bases from J, the junction kept 4 bases outside the gene matches. The CDR3 extends over 14 amino acids. Looked up from germline, CDR1 is LGHNA and CDR2 is YSLEER. The CDR3 region has the DNA TGCGCCAGCAGCCTCGGACAGGTAAACACTGAAGCTTTCTTT. This gives the protein CASSLGQVNTEAFF.

V usage is TRBV4-3 and J usage is TRBJ1-1; 9 bases are a match to TRBD1. Germline CDR1 LGHNA, CDR2 YSLEER. V lost 2 bases and J lost 1; bases outside the gene matches: 5. CDR3 length: 16 residues. Written as DNA, the CDR3 is TGCGCCAGCAGCCAAAGGGACAGGGAACCGAACACTGAAGCTTTCTTT. This codes for CASSQRDREPNTEAFF.